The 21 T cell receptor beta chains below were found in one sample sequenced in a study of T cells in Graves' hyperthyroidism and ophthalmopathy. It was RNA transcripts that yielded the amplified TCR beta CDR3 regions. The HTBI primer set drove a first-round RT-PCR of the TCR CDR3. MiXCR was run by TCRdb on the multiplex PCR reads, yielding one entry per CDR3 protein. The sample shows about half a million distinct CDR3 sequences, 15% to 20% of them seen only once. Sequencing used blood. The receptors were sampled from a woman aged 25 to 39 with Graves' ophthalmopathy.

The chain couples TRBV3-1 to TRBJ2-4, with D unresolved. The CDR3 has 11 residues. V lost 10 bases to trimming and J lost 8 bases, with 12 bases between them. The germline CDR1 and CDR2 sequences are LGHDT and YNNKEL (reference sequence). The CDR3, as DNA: TGTGCCACCTCCCCCGGAGACATTCAGTACTTC. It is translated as CATSPGDIQYF.

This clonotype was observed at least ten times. The CDR3 bases are TGTGCCAGCACCCAGACTAGCGGGAGAACAGATACGCAGTATTTT. Protein: CASTQTSGRTDTQYF. This chain links TRBV27 with TRBJ2-3; 12 bases are a match to TRBD2. Germline V gene lookup returns CDR1 MNHEY and CDR2 SMNVEV (reference sequence). This CDR3 spans 15 amino acids. The V and J ends lost 7 bases and 3 bases, in that order; junction bases with no gene match: 5.

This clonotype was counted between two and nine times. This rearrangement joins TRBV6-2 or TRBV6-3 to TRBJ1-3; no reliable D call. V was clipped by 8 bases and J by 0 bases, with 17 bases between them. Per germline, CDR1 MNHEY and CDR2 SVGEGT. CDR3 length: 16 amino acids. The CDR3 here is CASASGKISSGNTIYF. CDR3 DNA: TGTGCCAGCGCCTCGGGCAAGATTAGCTCTGGAAACACCATATATTTT.

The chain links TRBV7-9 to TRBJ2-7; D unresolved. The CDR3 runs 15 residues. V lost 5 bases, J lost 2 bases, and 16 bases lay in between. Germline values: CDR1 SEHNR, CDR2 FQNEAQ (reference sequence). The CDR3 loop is CASSPGVISTYEQYF. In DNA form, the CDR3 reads TGTGCCAGCAGCCCCGGAGTAATCTCGACCTACGAGCAGTACTTC.

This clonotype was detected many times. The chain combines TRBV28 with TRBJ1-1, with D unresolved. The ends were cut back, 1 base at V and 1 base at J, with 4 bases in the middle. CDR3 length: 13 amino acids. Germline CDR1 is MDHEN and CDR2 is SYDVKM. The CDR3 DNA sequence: TGTGCCAGCAGTTTATTGGCGAACACTGAAGCTTTCTTT. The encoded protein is CASSLLANTEAFF.

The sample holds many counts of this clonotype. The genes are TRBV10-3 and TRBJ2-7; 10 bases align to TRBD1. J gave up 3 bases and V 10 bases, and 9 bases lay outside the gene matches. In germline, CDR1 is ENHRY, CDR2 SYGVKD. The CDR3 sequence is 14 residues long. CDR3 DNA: TGTGCCAGCGAAAAAGGACAGGGGGACTACGAGCAGTACTTC. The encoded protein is CASEKGQGDYEQYF.

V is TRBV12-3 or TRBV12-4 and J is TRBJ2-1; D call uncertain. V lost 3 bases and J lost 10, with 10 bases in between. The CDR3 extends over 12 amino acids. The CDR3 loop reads CASSLGFGEQFF. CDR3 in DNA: TGTGCCAGCAGTTTGGGGTTCGGAGAGCAGTTCTTC.

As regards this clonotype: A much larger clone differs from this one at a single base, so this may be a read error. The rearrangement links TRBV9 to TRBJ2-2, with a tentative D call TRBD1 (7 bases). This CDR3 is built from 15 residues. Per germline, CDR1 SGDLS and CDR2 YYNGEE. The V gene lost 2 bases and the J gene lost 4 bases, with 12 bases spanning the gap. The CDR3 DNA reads TGTGCCAGCAGCGTGGAGGGGGCGGGCACCGGGGAGCTGTTTTTT. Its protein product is CASSVEGAGTGELFF.

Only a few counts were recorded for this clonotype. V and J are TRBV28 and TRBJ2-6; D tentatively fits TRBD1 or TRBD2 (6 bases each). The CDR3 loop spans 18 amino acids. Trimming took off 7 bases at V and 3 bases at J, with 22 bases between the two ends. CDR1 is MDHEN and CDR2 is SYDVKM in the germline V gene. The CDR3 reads CASTTKNGGLGGANVLTF. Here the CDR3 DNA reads TGTGCCAGCACCACGAAAAATGGGGGGCTGGGTGGGGCCAACGTCCTGACTTTC.

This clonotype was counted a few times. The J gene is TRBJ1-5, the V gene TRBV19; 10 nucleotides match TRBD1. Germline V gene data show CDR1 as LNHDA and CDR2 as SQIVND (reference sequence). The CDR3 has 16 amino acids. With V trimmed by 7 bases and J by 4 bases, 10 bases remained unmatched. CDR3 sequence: CASKLRDRGMNQPQHF. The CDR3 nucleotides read TGTGCCAGTAAACTCCGGGACAGGGGAATGAATCAGCCCCAGCATTTT. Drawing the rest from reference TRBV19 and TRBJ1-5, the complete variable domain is DGGITQSPKYLFRKEGQNVTLSCEQNLNHDAMYWYRQDPGQGLRLIYYSQIVNDFQKGDIAEGYSVSREKKESFPLTVTSAQKNPTAFYLCASKLRDRGMNQPQHFGDGTRLSIL.

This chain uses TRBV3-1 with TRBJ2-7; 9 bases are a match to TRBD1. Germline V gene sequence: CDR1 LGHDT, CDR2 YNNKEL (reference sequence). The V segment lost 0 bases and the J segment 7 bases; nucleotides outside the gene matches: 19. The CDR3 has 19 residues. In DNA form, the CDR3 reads TGTGCCAGCAGCCAAGACCCCACCTCGATGACAGGGGGTGTGGAAGAGCAGTACTTC. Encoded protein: CASSQDPTSMTGGVEEQYF.

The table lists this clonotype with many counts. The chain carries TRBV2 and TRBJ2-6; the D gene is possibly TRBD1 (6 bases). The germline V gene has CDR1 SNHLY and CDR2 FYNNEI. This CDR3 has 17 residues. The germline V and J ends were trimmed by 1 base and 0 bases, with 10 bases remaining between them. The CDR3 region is CASSEGTEVSGANVLTF. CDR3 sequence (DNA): TGTGCCAGCAGTGAAGGGACAGAAGTCTCTGGGGCCAACGTCCTGACTTTC.

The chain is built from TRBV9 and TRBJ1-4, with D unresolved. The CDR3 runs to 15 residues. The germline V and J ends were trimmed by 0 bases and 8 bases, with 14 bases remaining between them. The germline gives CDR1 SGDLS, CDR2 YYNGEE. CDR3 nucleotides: TGTGCCAGCAGCGTAGAGGCGGCTGCGGGGGAAAAACTGTTTTTT. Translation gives CASSVEAAAGEKLFF.

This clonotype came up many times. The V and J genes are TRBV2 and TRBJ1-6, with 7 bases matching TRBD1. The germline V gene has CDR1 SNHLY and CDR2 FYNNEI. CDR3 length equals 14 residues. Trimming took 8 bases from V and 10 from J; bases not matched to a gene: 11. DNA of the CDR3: TGTGCCAGCGGAGGGGGCCCAGGAGCCTCACCCCTCCACTTT. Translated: CASGGGPGASPLHF.

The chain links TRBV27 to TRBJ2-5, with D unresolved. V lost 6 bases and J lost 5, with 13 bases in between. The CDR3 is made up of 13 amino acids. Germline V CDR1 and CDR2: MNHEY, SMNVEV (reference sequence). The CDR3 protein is CASSGYEEETQYF. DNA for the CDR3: TGTGCCAGCAGCGGTTACGAGGAGGAGACCCAGTACTTC.

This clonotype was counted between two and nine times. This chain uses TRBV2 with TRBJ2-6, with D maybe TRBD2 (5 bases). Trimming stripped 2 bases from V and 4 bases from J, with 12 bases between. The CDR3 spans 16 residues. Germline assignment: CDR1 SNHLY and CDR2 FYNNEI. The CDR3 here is CASSENRGLGANVLTF. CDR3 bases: TGTGCCAGCAGTGAAAACCGGGGTTTGGGGGCCAACGTCCTGACTTTC.

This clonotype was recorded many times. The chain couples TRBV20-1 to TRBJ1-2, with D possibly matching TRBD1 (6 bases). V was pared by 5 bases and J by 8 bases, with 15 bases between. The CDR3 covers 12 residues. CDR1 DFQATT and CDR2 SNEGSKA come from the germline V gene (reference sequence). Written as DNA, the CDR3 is TGCAGTGCTGCCTCAGGGGAAAAAGGCTACACCTTC. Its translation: CSAASGEKGYTF.

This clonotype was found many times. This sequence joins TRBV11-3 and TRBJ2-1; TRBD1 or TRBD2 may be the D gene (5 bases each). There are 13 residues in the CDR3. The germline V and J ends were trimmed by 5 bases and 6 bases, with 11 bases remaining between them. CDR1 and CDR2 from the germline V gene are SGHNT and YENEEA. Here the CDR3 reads CASSPRDANEQFF. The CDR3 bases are TGTGCCAGCAGCCCCCGGGACGCCAATGAGCAGTTCTTC. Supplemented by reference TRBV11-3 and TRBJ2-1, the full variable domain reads EAGVVQSPRYKIIEKKQPVAFWCNPISGHNTLYWYLQNLGQGPELLIRYENEEAVDDSQLPKDRFSAERLKGVDSTLKIQPAELGDSAVYLCASSPRDANEQFFGPGTRLTVL.

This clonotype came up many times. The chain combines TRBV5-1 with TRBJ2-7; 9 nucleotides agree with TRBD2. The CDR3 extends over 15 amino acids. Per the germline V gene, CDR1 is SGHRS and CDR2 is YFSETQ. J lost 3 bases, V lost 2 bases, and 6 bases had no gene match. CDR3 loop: CASSLIAGEGYEQYF. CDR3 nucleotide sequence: TGCGCCAGCAGCTTAATAGCGGGAGAGGGCTACGAGCAGTACTTC.

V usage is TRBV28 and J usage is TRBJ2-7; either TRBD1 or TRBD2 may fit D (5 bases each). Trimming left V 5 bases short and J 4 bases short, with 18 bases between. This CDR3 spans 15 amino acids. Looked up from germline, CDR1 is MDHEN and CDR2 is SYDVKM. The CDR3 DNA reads TGTGCCAGCAGTACCCCCGCCGGGGACCCTTACGAGCAGTACTTC. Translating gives CASSTPAGDPYEQYF. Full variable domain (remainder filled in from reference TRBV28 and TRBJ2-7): DVKVTQSSRYLVKRTGEKVFLECVQDMDHENMFWYRQDPGLGLRLIYFSYDVKMKEKGDIPEGYSVSREKKERFSLILESASTNQTSMYLCASSTPAGDPYEQYFGPGTRLTVT.

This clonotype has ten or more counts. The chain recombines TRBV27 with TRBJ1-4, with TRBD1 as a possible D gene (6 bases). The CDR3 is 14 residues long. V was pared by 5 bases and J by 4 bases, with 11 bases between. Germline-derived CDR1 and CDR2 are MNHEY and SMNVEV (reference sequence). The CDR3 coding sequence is TGTGCCAGCAGTGAGGGACATCTTAATGAAAAACTGTTTTTT. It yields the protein CASSEGHLNEKLFF.